This T cell receptor (beta chain) stems from a study of T cell repertoires in cytomegalovirus infection. Study overall: Public TCR beta signatures provided an indication of both CMV infection and a matching HLA type. Findings of the study overall: Cumulative public TCR beta family frequency identified CMV carriers with the relevant HLA. HLA-C-restricted CMV clonotypes gave the most frequent clonotype in two of eight donors.

Details on this clonotype: Its antigen is as yet unknown.

TCRdb re-called the reads through MiXCR, storing one row per CDR3 protein. The sample has a few hundred thousand distinct CDR3 sequences; about 30% are singletons. V gave up 1 base and J gave up 7 bases, with 10 bases separating them. The CDR3 runs 14 residues. Looked up from germline, CDR1 is SEHNR and CDR2 is FQNEAQ (reference sequence). Input material: PBMCs. This sequence joins TRBV7-9 and TRBJ2-2, with a possible D match to TRBD2 (5 bases). The receptor comes from a human donor in good health (CMV status not recorded). Some clones in this sample may be carry-over from other donors' samples. CDR3 nucleotide sequence: TGTGCCAGCAGCTTAGACGGGATGGACGGGGAGCTGTTTTTT. This gives the protein CASSLDGMDGELFF.